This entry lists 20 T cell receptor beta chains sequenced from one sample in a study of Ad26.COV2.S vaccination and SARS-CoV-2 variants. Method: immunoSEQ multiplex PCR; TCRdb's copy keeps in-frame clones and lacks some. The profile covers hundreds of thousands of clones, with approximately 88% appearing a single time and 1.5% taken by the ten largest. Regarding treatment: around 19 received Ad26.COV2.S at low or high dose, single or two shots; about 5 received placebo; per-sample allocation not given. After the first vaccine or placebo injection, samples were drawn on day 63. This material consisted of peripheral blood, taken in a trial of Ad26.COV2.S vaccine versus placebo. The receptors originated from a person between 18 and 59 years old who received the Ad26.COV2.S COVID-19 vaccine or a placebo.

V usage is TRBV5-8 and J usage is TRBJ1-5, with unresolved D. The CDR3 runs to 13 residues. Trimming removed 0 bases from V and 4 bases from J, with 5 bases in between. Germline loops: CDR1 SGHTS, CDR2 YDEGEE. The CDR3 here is CASSLGDNQPQHF. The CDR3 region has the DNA TGTGCCAGCAGCTTGGGGGATAATCAGCCCCAGCATTTT.

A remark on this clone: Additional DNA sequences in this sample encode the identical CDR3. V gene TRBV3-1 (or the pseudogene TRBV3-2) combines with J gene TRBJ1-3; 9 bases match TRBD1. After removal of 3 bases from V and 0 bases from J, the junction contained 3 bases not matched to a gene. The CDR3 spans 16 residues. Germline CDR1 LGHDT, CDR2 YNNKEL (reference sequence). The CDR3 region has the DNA TGTGCCAGCAGCCAGGGACAGGGAAGCTCTGGAAACACCATATATTTT. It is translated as CASSQGQGSSGNTIYF.

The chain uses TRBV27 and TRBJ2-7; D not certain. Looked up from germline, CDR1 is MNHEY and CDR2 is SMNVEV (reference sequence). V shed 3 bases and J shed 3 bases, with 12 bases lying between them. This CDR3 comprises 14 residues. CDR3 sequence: CASSFTVLDYEQYF. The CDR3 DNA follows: TGTGCCAGCAGTTTTACCGTCCTTGACTACGAGCAGTACTTC.

Here the CDR3 reads CAWSVPDPGEAFF. The CDR3 nucleotides read TGTGCCTGGAGTGTACCGGACCCTGGTGAAGCTTTCTTT. The chain employs TRBV30 and TRBJ1-1; D remains unclear. Germline-derived CDR1 and CDR2 are GTSNPN and SVGIG (reference sequence). The CDR3 sequence is 13 residues long. V lost 0 bases and J 7 bases, leaving 12 bases between the germline ends.

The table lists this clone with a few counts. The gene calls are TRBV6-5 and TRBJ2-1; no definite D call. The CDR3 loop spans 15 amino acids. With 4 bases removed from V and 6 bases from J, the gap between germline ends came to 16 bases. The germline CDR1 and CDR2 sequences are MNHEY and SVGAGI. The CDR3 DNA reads TGTGCCAGCAGTTCAGTACGTCCTTCGGGCAATGAGCAGTTCTTC. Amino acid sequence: CASSSVRPSGNEQFF.

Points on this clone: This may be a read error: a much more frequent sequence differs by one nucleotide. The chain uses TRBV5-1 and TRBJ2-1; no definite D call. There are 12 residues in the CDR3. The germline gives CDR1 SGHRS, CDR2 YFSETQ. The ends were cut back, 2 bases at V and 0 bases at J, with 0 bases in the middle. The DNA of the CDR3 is TGCGCCAGCAGCTTCTCCTACAATGAGCAGTTCTTC. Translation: CASSFSYNEQFF.

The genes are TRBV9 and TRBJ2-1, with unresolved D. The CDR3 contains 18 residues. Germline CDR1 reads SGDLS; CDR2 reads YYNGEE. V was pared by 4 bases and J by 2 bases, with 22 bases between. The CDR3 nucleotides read TGTGCCAGCAGCCCCGGTAGCCCCTTTACAAGGACCTACAATGAGCAGTTCTTC. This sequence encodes CASSPGSPFTRTYNEQFF. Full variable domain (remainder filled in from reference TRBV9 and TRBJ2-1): DSGVTQTPKHLITATGQRVTLRCSPRSGDLSVYWYQQSLDQGLQFLIQYYNGEERAKGNILERFSAQQFPDLHSELNLSSLELGDSALYFCASSPGSPFTRTYNEQFFGPGTRLTVL.

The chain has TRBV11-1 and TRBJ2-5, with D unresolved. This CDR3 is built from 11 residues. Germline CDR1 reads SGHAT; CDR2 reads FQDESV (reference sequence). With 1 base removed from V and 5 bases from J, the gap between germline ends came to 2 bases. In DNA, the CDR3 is TGTGCCAGCAGCTTAGGGGAGACCCAGTACTTC. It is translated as CASSLGETQYF. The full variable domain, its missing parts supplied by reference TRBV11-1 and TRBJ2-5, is EAEVAQSPRYKITEKSQAVAFWCDPISGHATLYWYRQILGQGPELLVQFQDESVVDDSQLPKDRFSAERLKGVDSTLKIQPAELGDSAMYLCASSLGETQYFGPGTRLLVL.

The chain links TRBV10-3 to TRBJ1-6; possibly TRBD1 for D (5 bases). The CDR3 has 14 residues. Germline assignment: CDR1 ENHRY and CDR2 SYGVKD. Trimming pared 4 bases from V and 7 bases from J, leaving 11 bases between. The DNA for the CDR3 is TGTGCCATCAGTGCCGACAGTGCGAATTCACCCCTCCACTTT. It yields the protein CAISADSANSPLHF.

CDR3 DNA: TGCAGCGTTGAGCGGGACAGGGTCACCGGGGAGCTGTTTTTT. It codes for CSVERDRVTGELFF. This chain uses TRBV29-1 with TRBJ2-2; 9 bases map to TRBD1. Germline CDR1 and CDR2: SQVTM and ANQGSEA. J was trimmed by 4 bases and V by 3 bases; bases with no gene match: 3. CDR3 size: 14 residues.

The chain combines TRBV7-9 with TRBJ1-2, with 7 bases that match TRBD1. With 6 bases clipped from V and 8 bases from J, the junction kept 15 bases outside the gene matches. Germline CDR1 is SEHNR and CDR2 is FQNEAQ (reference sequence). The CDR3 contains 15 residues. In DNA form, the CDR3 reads TGTGCCAGCAGTAACCCCAATCGACAGGGAAGAGGCTACACCTTC. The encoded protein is CASSNPNRQGRGYTF.

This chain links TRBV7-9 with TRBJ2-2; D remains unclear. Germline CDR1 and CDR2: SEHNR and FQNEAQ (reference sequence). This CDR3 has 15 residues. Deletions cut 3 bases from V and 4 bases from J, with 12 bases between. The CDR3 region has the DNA TGTGCCAGCAGCTTCGGCCCAGAGGTCACCGGGGAGCTGTTTTTT. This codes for CASSFGPEVTGELFF. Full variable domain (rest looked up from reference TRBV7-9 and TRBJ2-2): DTGVSQNPRHKITKRGQNVTFRCDPISEHNRLYWYRQTLGQGPEFLTYFQNEAQLEKSRLLSDRFSAERPKGSFSTLEIQRTEQGDSAMYLCASSFGPEVTGELFFGEGSRLTVL.

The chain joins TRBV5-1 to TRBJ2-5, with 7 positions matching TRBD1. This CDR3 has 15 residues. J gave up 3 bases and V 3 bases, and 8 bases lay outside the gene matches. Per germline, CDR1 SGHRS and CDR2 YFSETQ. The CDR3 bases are TGCGCCAGCAGCTCGAGACAGGGCCAAGAAGAGACCCAGTACTTC. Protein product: CASSSRQGQEETQYF.

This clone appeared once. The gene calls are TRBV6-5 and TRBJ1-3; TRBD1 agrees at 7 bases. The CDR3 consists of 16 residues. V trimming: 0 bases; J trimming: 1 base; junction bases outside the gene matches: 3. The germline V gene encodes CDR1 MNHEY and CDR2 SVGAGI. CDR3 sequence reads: CASSYSRQGSGNTIYF. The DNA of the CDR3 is TGTGCCAGCAGTTACTCGCGACAGGGATCTGGAAACACCATATATTTT.

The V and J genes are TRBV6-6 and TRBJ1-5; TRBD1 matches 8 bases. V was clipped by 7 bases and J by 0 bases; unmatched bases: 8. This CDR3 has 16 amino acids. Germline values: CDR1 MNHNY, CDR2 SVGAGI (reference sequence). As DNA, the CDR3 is TGTGCCAGCAACCCTCGACAGGGGAATAGCAATCAGCCCCAGCATTTT. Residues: CASNPRQGNSNQPQHF.

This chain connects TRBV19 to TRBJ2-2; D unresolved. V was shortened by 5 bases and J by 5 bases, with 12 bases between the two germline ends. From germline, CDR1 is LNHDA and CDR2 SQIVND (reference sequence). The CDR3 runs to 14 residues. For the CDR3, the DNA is TGTGCCAGTAGTTATGTGGCCGGGACCGGGGAGCTGTTTTTT. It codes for CASSYVAGTGELFF.

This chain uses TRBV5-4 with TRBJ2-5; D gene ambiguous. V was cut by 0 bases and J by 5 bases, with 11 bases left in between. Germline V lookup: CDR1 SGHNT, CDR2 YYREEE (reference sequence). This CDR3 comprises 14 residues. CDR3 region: CASSLAISPETQYF. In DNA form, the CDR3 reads TGTGCCAGCAGCTTGGCCATCTCGCCCGAGACCCAGTACTTC. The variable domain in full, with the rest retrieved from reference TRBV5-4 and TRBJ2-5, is ETGVTQSPTHLIKTRGQQVTLRCSSQSGHNTVSWYQQALGQGPQFIFQYYREEENGRGNFPPRFSGLQFPNYSSELNVNALELDDSALYLCASSLAISPETQYFGPGTRLLVL.

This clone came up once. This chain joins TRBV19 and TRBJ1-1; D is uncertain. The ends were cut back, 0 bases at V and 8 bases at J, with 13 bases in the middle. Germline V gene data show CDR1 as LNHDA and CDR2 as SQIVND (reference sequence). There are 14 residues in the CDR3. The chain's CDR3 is CASSIDTPRAEAFF. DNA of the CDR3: TGTGCCAGTAGTATAGACACTCCCCGGGCGGAAGCTTTCTTT.

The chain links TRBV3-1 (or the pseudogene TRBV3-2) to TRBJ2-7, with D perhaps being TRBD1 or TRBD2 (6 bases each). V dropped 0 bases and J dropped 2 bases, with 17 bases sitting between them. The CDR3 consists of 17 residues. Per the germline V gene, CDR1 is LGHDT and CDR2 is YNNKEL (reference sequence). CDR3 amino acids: CASSQEGGRRYPYEQYF. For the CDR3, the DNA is TGTGCCAGCAGCCAAGAAGGGGGGCGAAGGTATCCCTACGAGCAGTACTTC.

This CDR3 is CASSNPGQGRHGYTF. In nucleotides, the CDR3 is TGTGCCAGCAGCAATCCGGGACAGGGGAGGCATGGCTACACCTTC. The chain combines TRBV4-2 with TRBJ1-2, with 10 bases lining up with TRBD1. Losses at the gene ends were 5 bases for V and 6 bases for J; bases not matched to a gene: 9. Germline CDR1 is LGHNA and CDR2 is YNFKEQ. The CDR3 totals 15 residues.